This T cell receptor beta chain was captured in a study of T-cell memory formation after mild COVID-19. MiXCR, run by TCRdb on the 5' RACE reads, gives a single entry per CDR3 protein. The table includes fewer than 200,000 distinct CDR3 sequences, roughly a fifth detected once. This clonotype was found a few times. What it binds is unknown. Overall study findings and caveats: Most CD4+ clones that shrank were in CM and EM, while CD8+ ones turned up in EMRA.

V was cut by 4 bases and J by 4 bases, with 18 bases left in between. Germline CDR1 reads SGHRS; CDR2 reads YFSETQ. This CDR3 is 16 amino acids long. The specimen sequenced was PBMCs or a T cell subset sorted from them (not recorded which). The TCR sequence derives from an adult woman who had mild COVID-19 (a few samples of this study predate the infection). Cell type and time point are not known. The chain has TRBV5-1 and TRBJ2-1; D is undetermined. CDR3 sequence reads: CASSQFRGSLYNEQFF. The CDR3 DNA follows: TGCGCCAGCAGCCAGTTCCGTGGATCCTTATACAATGAGCAGTTCTTC.